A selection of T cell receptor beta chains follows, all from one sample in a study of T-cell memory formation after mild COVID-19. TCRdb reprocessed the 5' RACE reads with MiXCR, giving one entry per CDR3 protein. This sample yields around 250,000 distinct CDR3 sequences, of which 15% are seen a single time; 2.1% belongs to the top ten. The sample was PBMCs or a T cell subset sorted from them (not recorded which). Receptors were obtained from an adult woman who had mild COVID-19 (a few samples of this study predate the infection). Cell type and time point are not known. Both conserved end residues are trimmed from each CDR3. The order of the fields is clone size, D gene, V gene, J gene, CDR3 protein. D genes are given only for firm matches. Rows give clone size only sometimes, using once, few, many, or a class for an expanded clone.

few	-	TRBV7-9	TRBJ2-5	ASSWDPGETQY
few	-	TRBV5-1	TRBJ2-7	ASKRAGDHEQY
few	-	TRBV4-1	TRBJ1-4	ASYNWGEKLF
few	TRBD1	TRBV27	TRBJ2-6	ASSTGQGGPGANVLT
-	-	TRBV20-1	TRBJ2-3	SARVGWGTDTQY
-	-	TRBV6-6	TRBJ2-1	ASSKLGRNEQF
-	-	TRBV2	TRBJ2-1	ASKNRAGAVYNEQF
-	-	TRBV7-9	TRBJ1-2	ASSLSDYGYT
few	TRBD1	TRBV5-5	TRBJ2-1	ASSLVTGGGHEQF
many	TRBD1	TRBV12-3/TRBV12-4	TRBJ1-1	ASSPHRGGGTEAF
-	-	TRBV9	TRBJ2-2	ASSATWTGELF
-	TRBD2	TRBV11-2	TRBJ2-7	ASSPQAGDPYEQY
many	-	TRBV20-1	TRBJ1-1	SARSHFNTEAF
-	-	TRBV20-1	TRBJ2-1	SAYQLSNEQF
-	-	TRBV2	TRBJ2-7	ASSLNKDEQY
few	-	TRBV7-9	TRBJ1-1	ASSSRRNTEAF
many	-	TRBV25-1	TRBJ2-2	ASSKRGLGTGELF
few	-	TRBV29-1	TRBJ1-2	SGTDGPNYGYT
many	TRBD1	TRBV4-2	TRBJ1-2	ASSQEAGGHYGYT
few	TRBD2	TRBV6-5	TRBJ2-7	ASRYRLAGNYEQY
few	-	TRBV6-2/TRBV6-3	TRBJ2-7	ASSIMNSPGAYEQY
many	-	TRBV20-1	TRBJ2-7	SARDAAHPVPYEQY
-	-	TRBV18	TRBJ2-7	ASSVNPPGGGHEQY
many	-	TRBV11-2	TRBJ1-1	ASSTETGTPGKAF
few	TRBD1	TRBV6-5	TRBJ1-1	ASSYFTGGTEAF
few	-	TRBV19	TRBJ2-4	ASSRGLKNRDKDIQY
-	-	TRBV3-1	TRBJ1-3	ASSQTVLSGNTIY
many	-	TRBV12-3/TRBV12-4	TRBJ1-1	ASRASIGVNTEAF
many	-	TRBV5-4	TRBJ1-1	ASSLARANTEAF
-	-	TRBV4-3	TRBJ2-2	ASSPQWPNTGELF
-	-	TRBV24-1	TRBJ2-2	ATSDLRVSTNTGELF
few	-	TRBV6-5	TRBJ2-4	ASSSQVTGASIQY
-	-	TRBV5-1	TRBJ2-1	ASSLKPPPKNEQF
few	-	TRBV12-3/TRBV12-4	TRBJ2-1	ASTPRGLLQYNEQF
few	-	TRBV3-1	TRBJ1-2	ASSQDRGVSGYT
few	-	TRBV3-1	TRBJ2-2	ASSQVRGANTGELF
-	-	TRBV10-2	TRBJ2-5	ASREQGTKETQY
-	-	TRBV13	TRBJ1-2	ASSLGVERGYT
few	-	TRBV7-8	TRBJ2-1	ASSSLRWEKPYNEQF
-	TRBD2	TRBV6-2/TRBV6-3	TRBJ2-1	ASSYSSGRAANEQF
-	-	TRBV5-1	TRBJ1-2	ASSLLGLVGYT
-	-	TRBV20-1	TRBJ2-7	SAQKGTDHYEQY
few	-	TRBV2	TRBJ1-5	ASNGRGNQPQH
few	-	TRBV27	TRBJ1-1	ASSRRGTTEAF
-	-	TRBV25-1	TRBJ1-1	ASSDLRGGEVPEAF
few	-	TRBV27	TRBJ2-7	ASSRPLGEYEQY
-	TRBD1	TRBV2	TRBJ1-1	ASSAVTGSRVFEAF
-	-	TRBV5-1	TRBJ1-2	ASSLDRKFYGYT
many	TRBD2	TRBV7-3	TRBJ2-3	ASSLNPLTSGSTDTQY
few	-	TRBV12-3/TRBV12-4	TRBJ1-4	ASSSPENNEKLF
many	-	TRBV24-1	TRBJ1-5	ATSDFGQPQH
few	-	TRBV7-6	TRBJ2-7	ASSLEPDTYEQY
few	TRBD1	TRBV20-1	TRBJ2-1	SARSLGQGVNEQF